This entry features one TCR beta chain sequence. The data derive from a study of blood T cell repertoires in COVID-19. The table came from immunoSEQ multiplex PCR; TCRdb's copy has only in-frame clones and leaves some out. The table has about 180,000 clones, approximately 82% seen once. Germline CDR1 SGHRS, CDR2 YFSETQ. V was pared by 6 bases and J by 4 bases, with 6 bases of the junction left unmatched. The CDR3 has 13 residues. The chain carries TRBV5-1 and TRBJ2-5; TRBD2 aligns across 7 bases. The sequence was collected from a man aged 55 to 69 who had recovered from COVID-19. Sequenced sample: PBMCs or T cells enriched from blood (not recorded which). CDR3 protein: CASIGIAGETQYF. Written as DNA, the CDR3 is TGCGCCAGCATCGGGATAGCGGGAGAGACCCAGTACTTC.